This TCR beta chain was identified during a study of T cell responses to AZD1222 COVID-19 vaccine. Study background: Pooling covered second doses at about 4 or about 12 weeks.

The study's findings and limits: When two AZD1222 doses had been given, Spike-specific TCR breadth and depth rose. Donors were mostly white British, more females; clonal diversity possibly underestimated.

Method: immunoSEQ multiplex PCR; TCRdb's copy keeps in-frame clones and lacks some. The repertoire consists of about 76,000 clones, with 88% occurring once and the leading ten covering 9.5% to 13%. This clone appeared a few times. Antigen: not known. The CDR3 consists of 17 residues. CDR1 and CDR2 from the germline V gene are KGHDR and SFDVKD. Trimming at V came to 4 bases and at J to 4 bases, leaving 12 bases not matched to a gene. The sequencing used peripheral blood, collected on day 0 of AZD1222 vaccination. This clonotype originated in an adult in good health. The chain links TRBV24-1 to TRBJ2-3, with TRBD2 matching 8 bases. The CDR3 coding sequence is TGTGCCACCAGTGACAGCCGAGGCGGGGGGTCCCCAGATACGCAGTATTTT. Amino acids: CATSDSRGGGSPDTQYF.